This is a list of T cell receptor beta chains from one sample in a study of PD-L1 blockade in urothelial cancer. Profiled with immunoSEQ multiplex PCR; TCRdb holds only in-frame clones, not every one. The repertoire holds about 74,000 clones, with about 85% as singletons. The starting material was PBMCs, obtained around atezolizumab (anti-PD-L1) treatment. The receptors derive from a man between 65 and 85 years old with urothelial cancer. The CDR3 runs from the conserved cysteine through the conserved F or W. Each record gives: J gene, D gene, clone size, V gene, CDR3 DNA, CDR3 protein. The D gene is left open where the match is weak. Part of the rows lack a size; the others show once, few, many or a class for expanded clones.

TRBJ2-3	TRBD2	-	TRBV29-1	TGCAGCGTTGAGCTACTAGCGGGACAAAGAGATACGCAGTATTTT	CSVELLAGQRDTQYF
TRBJ2-7	TRBD2	-	TRBV7-2	TGTGCCAGCAGCGTTAGCGGGAGAACCGAGCAGTACTTC	CASSVSGRTEQYF
TRBJ1-1	-	-	TRBV28	TGTGCCAGCAGCACCCCCACAGGGTTCGGAGCTTTCTTT	CASSTPTGFGAFF
TRBJ1-5	-	-	TRBV2	TGTGCCAGTTCTTCCTCGGGTAATCAGCCCCAGCATTTT	CASSSSGNQPQHF
TRBJ2-3	TRBD1	-	TRBV5-6	TGTGCCAGCAGCTGGGGGACAGGCCCCACCACAGATACGCAGTATTTT	CASSWGTGPTTDTQYF
TRBJ2-7	-	-	TRBV21-1	TGTGCCAGCAGCAGCCCCGACAGGGCGGCCTCCTACGAGCAGTACTTC	CASSSPDRAASYEQYF
TRBJ1-5	-	-	TRBV4-1	TGCGCCAGCAGCCAAGTGGAGGGGAGCAATCAGCCCCAGCATTTT	CASSQVEGSNQPQHF
TRBJ1-1	-	-	TRBV29-1	TGCAGCGCCTACCTGACAGGTATGCCTGAAGCTTTCTTT	CSAYLTGMPEAFF
TRBJ2-2	-	-	TRBV7-2	TGTGCCAGCAGCTTAAGCGCAACGAACACCGGGGAGCTGTTTTTT	CASSLSATNTGELFF
TRBJ2-1	TRBD2	-	TRBV19	TGTGCCAGTAGTATTAGCGGGTCGCCCTACAATGAGCAGTTCTTC	CASSISGSPYNEQFF
TRBJ2-6	-	-	TRBV27	TGTGCCAGCAGTCTTACAGGGCCTGGGGCCAACGTCCTGACTTTC	CASSLTGPGANVLTF
TRBJ2-7	-	once	TRBV27	TGTGCCAGCAGTTGGAAGGGGCTCGAGCAGTACTTC	CASSWKGLEQYF
TRBJ2-7	TRBD2	-	TRBV10-2	TGCGCCAGCAGTACTAGCGGGATGACGTCCTACGAGCAGTACTTC	CASSTSGMTSYEQYF
TRBJ1-2	-	-	TRBV5-1	TGCGCCAGCAGCTTGGAAGGGGTGGGCTATGGCTACACCTTC	CASSLEGVGYGYTF
TRBJ2-2	-	-	TRBV14	TGTGCCAGCAGCCAAGTCGGCGGCACGAACACCGGGGAGCTGTTTTTT	CASSQVGGTNTGELFF
TRBJ1-1	TRBD1	-	TRBV27	TGTGCCAGCAGTCCCACAGGGGCCGGAAGGTACACTGAAGCTTTCTTT	CASSPTGAGRYTEAFF
TRBJ1-1	TRBD1	-	TRBV18	TGTGCCAGCTCAGGACAGGCGAACACTGAAGCTTTCTTT	CASSGQANTEAFF
TRBJ2-2	TRBD1	-	TRBV19	TGTGCCAGTAGAGCAGGGGGCAGAACTAACACCGGGGAGCTGTTTTTT	CASRAGGRTNTGELFF
TRBJ2-2	-	-	TRBV5-6	TGTGCCAGCAGTAAAGCGGGCAGGGGAGGGCCCGGGGAGCTGTTTTTT	CASSKAGRGGPGELFF
TRBJ2-7	TRBD2	-	TRBV27	TGTGCCAGCAGCCTTAAGACGCCGGGACTAGGGAGCTCCTACGAGCAGTACTTC	CASSLKTPGLGSSYEQYF
TRBJ2-7	-	once	TRBV5-1	TGCGCCAGCAGCTTGGGACCCGGGGAAAATTACGAGCAGTACTTC	CASSLGPGENYEQYF
TRBJ1-5	TRBD1	-	TRBV2	TGTGCCAGCAGGAGGACAGGGGCCCAGCCCCAGCATTTT	CASRRTGAQPQHF
TRBJ2-2	-	-	TRBV19	TGTGCCAGTACCAGGGGCCAAACTAACACCGGGGAGCTGTTTTTT	CASTRGQTNTGELFF
TRBJ2-5	TRBD2	-	TRBV18	TGTGCCAGCTCACCCTTGGGTGCGGGAGTAGGTGAGACCCAGTACTTC	CASSPLGAGVGETQYF
TRBJ2-2	-	-	TRBV9	TGTGCCAGCAGGAGGGCACCGAACACCGGGGAGCTGTTTTTT	CASRRAPNTGELFF
TRBJ1-2	-	-	TRBV10-1	TGCGCCAGCAGGGGACCGGGGGGGGGCTACACCTTC	CASRGPGGGYTF
TRBJ2-6	-	-	TRBV19	TGTGCCAGTAGTATCACTGGGGCCAACGTCCTGACTTTC	CASSITGANVLTF
TRBJ2-7	-	-	TRBV18	TGTGCCAGCTCACCCCGGGACATCCCCTACGAGCAGTACTTC	CASSPRDIPYEQYF
TRBJ1-5	-	few	TRBV6-1	TGTGCCAGCAGTCCAGGGGCCCATCAGCCCCAGCATTTT	CASSPGAHQPQHF
TRBJ2-7	TRBD2	once	TRBV11-2	TGTGCCAGCAGCCCCCAAGGAGCGGGAGGGCCCTCCTACGAGCAGTACTTC	CASSPQGAGGPSYEQYF
TRBJ2-7	TRBD2	-	TRBV10-1	TGCGCCAGCAGTGAGTCGCGGTCTAGCGGGAGGGACGAGCAGTACTTC	CASSESRSSGRDEQYF
TRBJ2-3	-	-	TRBV6-7	TGTGCCAGCAGTTACCCGGTCCCTAACCCAGATACGCAGTATTTT	CASSYPVPNPDTQYF
TRBJ2-6	-	-	TRBV28	TGTGCCAGCAGTTTTAGGGGCTCTGGGGCCAACGTCCTGACTTTC	CASSFRGSGANVLTF
TRBJ2-1	-	few	TRBV2	TGTGCCAGCAACCCTGGGTTCGGTGGGCACAATGAGCAGTTCTTC	CASNPGFGGHNEQFF
TRBJ1-2	TRBD1	-	TRBV10-3	TGTGCCATCAGTGGCATGACAGGGGGCGGAGACTATGGCTACACCTTC	CAISGMTGGGDYGYTF
TRBJ2-7	-	-	TRBV18	TGTGCCAGCTCACCACTCAGAAGCTCCTACGAGCAGTACTTC	CASSPLRSSYEQYF
TRBJ2-7	-	-	TRBV28	TGTGCCAGCAGTTTGGAAGGGAGTAGACACGAGCAGTACTTC	CASSLEGSRHEQYF
TRBJ2-5	TRBD2	-	TRBV2	TGTGCCAGCAGTCCCGGGACTAGCGGGGGACAAGAGACCCAGTACTTC	CASSPGTSGGQETQYF
TRBJ2-5	-	-	TRBV5-1	TGCGCCAGCAGCAGGGACACACAAGAGACCCAGTACTTC	CASSRDTQETQYF
TRBJ2-7	-	-	TRBV14	TGTGCCAGCAGCCAAGGAGAGGGTACCGAGCAGTACTTC	CASSQGEGTEQYF
TRBJ2-3	-	-	TRBV18	TGTGCCAGCTCACCTACTTTGGGGAGTGAGGGCACAGATACGCAGTATTTT	CASSPTLGSEGTDTQYF